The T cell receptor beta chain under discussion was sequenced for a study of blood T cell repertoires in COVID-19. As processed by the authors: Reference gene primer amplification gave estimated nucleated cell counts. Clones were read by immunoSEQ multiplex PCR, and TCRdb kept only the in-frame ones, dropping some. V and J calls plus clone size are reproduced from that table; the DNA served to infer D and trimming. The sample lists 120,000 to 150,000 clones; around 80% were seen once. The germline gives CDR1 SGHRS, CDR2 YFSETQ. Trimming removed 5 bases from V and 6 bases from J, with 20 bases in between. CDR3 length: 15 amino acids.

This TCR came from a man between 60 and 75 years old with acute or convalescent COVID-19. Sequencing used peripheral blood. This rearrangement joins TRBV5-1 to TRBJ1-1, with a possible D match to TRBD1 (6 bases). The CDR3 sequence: CASRTITGLGAEAFF. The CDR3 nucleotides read TGCGCCAGCAGGACTATCACAGGGTTGGGCGCTGAAGCTTTCTTT.